The 16 T cell receptor beta chains in this list originate from one sample, sequenced in a study. The TRBV12-4/TRBJ1-2 clonotypes were amplified using barcode primers with ligated adaptors. TCRdb ran MiXCR on the multiplex PCR reads and lists one entry per CDR3 protein. The data contain 450 to 500 distinct CDR3 sequences, 7.8% of them singletons. Cells sorted as Tregs were CD4+, CD25+ and CD127-/low. Sequencing input: tumor-infiltrating Tregs sorted from the breast tumor. The receptor source for this set is a female donor with breast cancer.

This clonotype was recorded many times. The J gene is TRBJ1-2, the V gene TRBV12-3 or TRBV12-4; D uncertain. Between the trimmed V and J ends, which lost 3 bases and 5 bases, there was a span of 13 bases. The CDR3 is 14 amino acids. CDR3 sequence (DNA): TGTGCCAGCAGTTTCTTGGGTAGAAGGTATGGCTACACCTTC. Its translation is CASSFLGRRYGYTF.

This clonotype rates as medium-sized. This rearrangement joins TRBV12-3 or TRBV12-4 to TRBJ1-2, with D hard to call. The CDR3 length is 13 residues. Between the trimmed V and J ends, which lost 3 bases and 7 bases, there was a span of 12 bases. CDR3: CASSLSRDLGYTF. The CDR3 DNA is TGTGCCAGCAGTTTGAGTCGAGACCTTGGCTACACCTTC.

Relative to its sample, this clonotype is medium-sized. The V and J genes are TRBV12-3 or TRBV12-4 and TRBJ1-2; D unclear. There are 12 residues in the CDR3. V was cut by 6 bases and J by 6 bases, with 11 bases left in between. CDR3 bases: TGTGCCAGCAGCTCCTCACTCGATGGCTACACCTTC. Its protein product is CASSSSLDGYTF.

This clonotype was counted a few times. The chain employs TRBV12-3 or TRBV12-4 and TRBJ1-2, with D possibly matching TRBD1 (5 bases). The V gene lost 8 bases and the J gene lost 8 bases, with 18 bases spanning the gap. This CDR3 has 13 residues. CDR3 region: CASERKGRMGYTF. The CDR3 DNA reads TGTGCCAGCGAACGGAAGGGACGTATGGGCTACACCTTC.

In its sample, this clonotype is medium-sized. The CDR3 nucleotides are TGTGCCAGCAGTTTTATGGATGGCTACACCTTC. Protein product: CASSFMDGYTF. The rearrangement uses TRBV12-3 or TRBV12-4 and TRBJ1-2; D uncertain. CDR3 size: 11 residues. V gave up 3 bases and J gave up 6 bases, with 5 bases separating them.

This clonotype is medium-sized (0.01 to 0.1%) within its sample. The gene calls are TRBV12-3 or TRBV12-4 and TRBJ1-2; 8 bases match TRBD1. V lost 5 bases, J lost 8 bases, and 7 bases stayed unmatched. CDR3 length: 13 residues. Here the CDR3 DNA reads TGTGCCAGCAGTCCCGGACAGGGTATGGGCTACACCTTC. This sequence encodes CASSPGQGMGYTF.

This clonotype is medium-sized. V is TRBV12-3 or TRBV12-4 and J is TRBJ1-2, with D tentatively TRBD1 (6 bases). The V end was cut by 10 bases, the J end by 0 bases, with 18 bases between. This CDR3 has 15 amino acids. CDR3 sequence: CATKSLDRTNYGYTF. As DNA, the CDR3 is TGTGCCACCAAATCCCTGGACAGAACTAACTATGGCTACACCTTC.

By share of the sample, this clonotype is large (0.1 to 1%). This chain links TRBV12-3 or TRBV12-4 with TRBJ1-2; 8 bases fit TRBD1. The CDR3 runs 14 residues. V was pared by 6 bases and J by 2 bases, with 5 bases of the junction left unmatched. CDR3 nucleotides: TGTGCCAGCAGCGACAGGGGCAGAAACTATGGCTACACCTTC. Amino acid sequence: CASSDRGRNYGYTF.

By share, this clonotype counts as medium-sized. The rearrangement uses TRBV12-3 or TRBV12-4 and TRBJ1-2; no reliable D call. CDR3 length: 16 amino acids. The V end lost 6 bases, the J end lost 3 bases, and 20 bases lay between the germline ends. CDR3 DNA: TGTGCCAGCAGCCTTGAGGCGGAGGCGCCCGACTATGGCTACACCTTC. Its translation: CASSLEAEAPDYGYTF.

This clonotype was recorded many times. This chain connects TRBV12-3 or TRBV12-4 to TRBJ1-2; a possible D gene is TRBD1 (6 bases). Trimming shortened V by 5 bases and J by 8 bases, and 15 bases separated the two germline ends. This CDR3 comprises 13 residues. The CDR3 loop reads CASSLRAGAGYTF. DNA of the CDR3: TGTGCCAGCAGTCTCCGGGCAGGGGCAGGCTACACCTTC.

In this sample, this clonotype turned up many times. This sequence joins TRBV12-3 or TRBV12-4 and TRBJ1-2; D ambiguous. The CDR3 contains 14 residues. V lost 2 bases and J lost 5, with 12 bases in between. CDR3 DNA: TGTGCCAGCAGTTTAAGAAATGCGGGATATGGCTACACCTTC. It codes for CASSLRNAGYGYTF.

This rearrangement joins TRBV12-3 or TRBV12-4 to TRBJ1-2; a weak D match, TRBD1 (5 bases). The CDR3 runs to 12 residues. The V end lost 5 bases, the J end lost 8 bases, and 12 bases lay between the germline ends. CDR3 loop: CASSPQGNGYTF. CDR3 DNA sequence: TGTGCCAGCAGTCCTCAGGGAAACGGCTACACCTTC.

This clonotype rates as large. The chain has TRBV12-3 or TRBV12-4 and TRBJ1-2; D not certain. This CDR3 spans 10 amino acids. Trimming shortened V by 5 bases and J by 9 bases, and 7 bases separated the two germline ends. The CDR3 sequence is CASSRKSYTF. For the CDR3, the DNA is TGTGCCAGCAGTCGAAAGAGCTACACCTTC.

By sample share, this clonotype is medium-sized (0.01 to 0.1%). The V gene is TRBV12-3 or TRBV12-4, the J gene TRBJ1-2; a possible D gene is TRBD1 (5 bases). The CDR3 is 14 amino acids. Trimming pared 6 bases from V and 2 bases from J, leaving 13 bases between. CDR3 coding DNA: TGTGCCAGCAGACGGACGGGACGCAACTATGGCTACACCTTC. This translates into CASRRTGRNYGYTF.

In this sample, this clonotype is medium-sized (0.01 to 0.1%). The chain employs TRBV12-3 or TRBV12-4 and TRBJ1-2; D remains unclear. The germline V and J ends were trimmed by 6 bases and 7 bases, with 18 bases remaining between them. This CDR3 is 14 amino acids long. As DNA, the CDR3 is TGTGCCAGCAGGCCGCTTACAGAGGGATTTGGCTACACCTTC. Its translation is CASRPLTEGFGYTF.

The chain recombines TRBV12-3 or TRBV12-4 with TRBJ1-2; D is undetermined. This CDR3 contains 11 residues. Trimming cost V 3 bases and J 8 bases, with 7 bases left between them. The CDR3 DNA is TGTGCCAGCAGTTTTCGTGACGGCTACACCTTC. Its translation is CASSFRDGYTF.